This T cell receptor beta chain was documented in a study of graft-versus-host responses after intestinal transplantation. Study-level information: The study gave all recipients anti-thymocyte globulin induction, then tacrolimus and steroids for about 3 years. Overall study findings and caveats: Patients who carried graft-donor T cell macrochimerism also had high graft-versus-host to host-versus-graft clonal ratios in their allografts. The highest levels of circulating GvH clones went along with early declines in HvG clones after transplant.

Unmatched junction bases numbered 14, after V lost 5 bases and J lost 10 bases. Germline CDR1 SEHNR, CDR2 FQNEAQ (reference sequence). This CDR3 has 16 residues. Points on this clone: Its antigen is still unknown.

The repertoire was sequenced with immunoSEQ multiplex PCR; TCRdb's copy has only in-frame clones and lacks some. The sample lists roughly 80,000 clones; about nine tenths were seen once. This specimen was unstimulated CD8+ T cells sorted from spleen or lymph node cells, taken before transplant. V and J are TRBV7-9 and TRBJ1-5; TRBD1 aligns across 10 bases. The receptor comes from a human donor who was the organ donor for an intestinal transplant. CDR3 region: CASSHDGTGARGPQHF. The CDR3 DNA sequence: TGTGCCAGCAGCCACGACGGGACAGGGGCCCGTGGACCCCAGCATTTT. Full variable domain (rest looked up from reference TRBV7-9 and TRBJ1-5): DTGVSQNPRHKITKRGQNVTFRCDPISEHNRLYWYRQTLGQGPEFLTYFQNEAQLEKSRLLSDRFSAERPKGSFSTLEIQRTEQGDSAMYLCASSHDGTGARGPQHFGDGTRLSIL.